This TCR beta chain originates from a study of control samples from healthy donors and cancer patients. The count of this clone is one. Assay: immunoSEQ multiplex PCR; the TCRdb copy retains only in-frame clones and omits some. The top ten hold 1.2% to 1.5% of the sample, which has 150,000 to 200,000 clones, around 94% seen once. V lost 10 bases and J lost 9; bases outside the gene matches: 16. The CDR3 is made up of 16 amino acids. The germline V gene has CDR1 ENHRY and CDR2 SYGVKD. The sequenced material came from blood. This chain links TRBV10-3 with TRBJ2-2, with TRBD1 identical over 11 bases. This clonotype originated in a young woman in good health. The DNA for the CDR3 is TGTGCCACCAATAGGATTCCGGGACAGGGGGATCGGGAGCTGTTTTTT. Amino acids: CATNRIPGQGDRELFF.